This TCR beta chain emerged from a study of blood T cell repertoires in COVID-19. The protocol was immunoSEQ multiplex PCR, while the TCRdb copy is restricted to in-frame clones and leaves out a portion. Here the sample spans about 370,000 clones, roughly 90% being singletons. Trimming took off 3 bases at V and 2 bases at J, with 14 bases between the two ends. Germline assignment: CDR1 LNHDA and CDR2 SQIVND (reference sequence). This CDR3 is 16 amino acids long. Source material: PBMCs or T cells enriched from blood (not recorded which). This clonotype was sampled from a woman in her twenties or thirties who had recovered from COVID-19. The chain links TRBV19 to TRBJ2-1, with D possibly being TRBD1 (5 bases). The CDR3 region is CASSIRRRTTYNEQFF. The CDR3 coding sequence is TGTGCCAGTAGTATCAGAAGGCGGACAACCTACAATGAGCAGTTCTTC.